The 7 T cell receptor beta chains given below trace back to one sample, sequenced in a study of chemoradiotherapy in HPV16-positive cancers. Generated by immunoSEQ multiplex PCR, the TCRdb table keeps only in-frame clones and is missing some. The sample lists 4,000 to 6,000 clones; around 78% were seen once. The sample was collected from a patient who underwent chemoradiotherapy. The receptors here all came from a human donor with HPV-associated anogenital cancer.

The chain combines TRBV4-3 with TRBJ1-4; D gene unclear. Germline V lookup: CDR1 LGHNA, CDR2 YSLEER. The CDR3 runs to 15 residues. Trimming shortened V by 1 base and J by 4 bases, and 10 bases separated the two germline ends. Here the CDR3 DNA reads TGCGCCAGCAGCCAAGGGCGCGGGGTTAATGAAAAACTGTTTTTT. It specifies CASSQGRGVNEKLFF.

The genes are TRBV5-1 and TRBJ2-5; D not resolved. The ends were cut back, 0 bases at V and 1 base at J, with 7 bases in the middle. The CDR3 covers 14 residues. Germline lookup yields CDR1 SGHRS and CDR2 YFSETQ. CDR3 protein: CASSLAQSQETQYF. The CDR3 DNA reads TGCGCCAGCAGCTTGGCTCAGAGCCAAGAGACCCAGTACTTC.

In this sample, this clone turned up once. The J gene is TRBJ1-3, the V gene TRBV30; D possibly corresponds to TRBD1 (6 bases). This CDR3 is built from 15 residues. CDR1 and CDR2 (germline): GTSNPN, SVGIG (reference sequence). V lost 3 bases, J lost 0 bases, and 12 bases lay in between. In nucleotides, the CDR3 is TGTGCCTGGAGGGCCGGACAGATCTCTGGAAACACCATATATTTT. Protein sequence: CAWRAGQISGNTIYF.

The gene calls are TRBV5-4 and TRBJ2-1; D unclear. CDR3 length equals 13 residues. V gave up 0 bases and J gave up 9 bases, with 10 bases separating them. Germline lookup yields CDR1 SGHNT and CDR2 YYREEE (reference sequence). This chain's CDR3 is CASSLEVVSEQFF. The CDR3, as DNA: TGTGCCAGCAGCTTGGAGGTAGTCTCTGAGCAGTTCTTC.

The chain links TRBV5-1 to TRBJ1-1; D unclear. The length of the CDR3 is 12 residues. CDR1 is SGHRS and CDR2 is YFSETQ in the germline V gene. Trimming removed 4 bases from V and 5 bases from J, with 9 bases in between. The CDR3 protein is CASSRTFTEAFF. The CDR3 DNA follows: TGCGCCAGCAGCCGGACCTTTACTGAAGCTTTCTTT.

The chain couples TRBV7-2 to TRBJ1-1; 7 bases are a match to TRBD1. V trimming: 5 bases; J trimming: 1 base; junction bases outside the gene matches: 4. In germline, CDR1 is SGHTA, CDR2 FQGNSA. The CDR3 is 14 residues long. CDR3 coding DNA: TGTGCCAGCAGCCCCGACAGGGAGAACACTGAAGCTTTCTTT. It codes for CASSPDRENTEAFF.

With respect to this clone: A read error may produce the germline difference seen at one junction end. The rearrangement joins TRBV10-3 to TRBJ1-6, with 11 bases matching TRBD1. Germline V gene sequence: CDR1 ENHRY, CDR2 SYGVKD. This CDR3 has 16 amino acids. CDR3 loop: CAVRTGGVGRNSPLHF. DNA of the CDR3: TGTGCCGTCAGGACAGGGGGCGTAGGTAGGAACTCACCCCTCCACTTT.